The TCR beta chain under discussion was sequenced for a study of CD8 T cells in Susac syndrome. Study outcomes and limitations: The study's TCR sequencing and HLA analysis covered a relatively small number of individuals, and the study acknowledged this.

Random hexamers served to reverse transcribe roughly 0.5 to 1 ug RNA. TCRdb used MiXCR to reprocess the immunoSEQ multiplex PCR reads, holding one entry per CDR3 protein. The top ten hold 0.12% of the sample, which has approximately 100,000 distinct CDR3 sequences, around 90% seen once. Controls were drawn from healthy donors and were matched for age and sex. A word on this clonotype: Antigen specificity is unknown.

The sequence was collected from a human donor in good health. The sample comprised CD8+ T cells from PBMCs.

As DNA, the CDR3 is TGCGCCAGCAGCCAAGAAAATCGAAAAGGACAGGGAGCCAAAAACATTCAGTACTTC. As protein: CASSQENRKGQGAKNIQYF. The V call is TRBV4-3, the J call TRBJ2-4, with 8 bases matching TRBD1. There are 19 residues in the CDR3. V trimming: 0 bases; J trimming: 0 bases; junction bases outside the gene matches: 10. Germline CDR1 and CDR2: LGHNA and YSLEER.